This is a list of T cell receptor beta chains from one sample in a study of cytomegalovirus exposure and HLA in healthy donors. Clones were read by immunoSEQ multiplex PCR, and TCRdb kept only the in-frame ones, dropping some. Here the sample spans about 88,000 clones, approximately 90% being singletons. The specimen sequenced was PBMCs. These receptors all stem from a man aged 18 to 30 in good health and CMV-seronegative. Each CDR3 is given with its conserved first and last residue. D genes are given only for firm matches. Some rows have no size entry. The others give once, few or many, or a class for an expanded clone.

v_call	clone_size	d_call	j_call	cdr3_nt	cdr3_aa
TRBV5-6	-	-	TRBJ1-2	TGTGCCAGCAGCCTAGGTACGGGGAACTATGGCTACACCTTC	CASSLGTGNYGYTF
TRBV2	-	TRBD2	TRBJ2-3	TGTGCCAGCAGGCCCGGGCTAGCGGGAGTAAGGGGTACGCAGTATTTT	CASRPGLAGVRGTQYF
TRBV28	-	-	TRBJ2-2	TGTGCCAGCGAGGGGGGGACCGGGAAGCTGTTTTTT	CASEGGTGKLFF
TRBV2	-	TRBD1	TRBJ1-1	TGTGCCAGCAGCGACAGGGGAGGCCGGGCTGAAGCTTTCTTT	CASSDRGGRAEAFF
TRBV5-1	-	-	TRBJ1-1	TGCGCCAGCAGCTTGGGATCACAGGGATGGAACACTGAAGCTTTCTTT	CASSLGSQGWNTEAFF
TRBV4-2	once	TRBD1	TRBJ1-1	TGTGCCAGCAGCCAAGATCTTATAGGGGGGACAGGGAGGTTCGAGTCTTTCTTT	CASSQDLIGGTGRFESFF
TRBV28	-	-	TRBJ2-7	TGTGCCAGCAGTTTGACGGGAGTATCAGCCTACGAGCAGTACTTC	CASSLTGVSAYEQYF
TRBV11-3	-	TRBD2	TRBJ2-3	TGTGCCAGCAGCCAAGGGACTAGCGGGAGAGATACGCAGTATTTT	CASSQGTSGRDTQYF
TRBV18	-	TRBD1	TRBJ1-1	TGTGCCAGCCGAGACAGGGTTAGCACTGAAGCTTTCTTT	CASRDRVSTEAFF
TRBV7-3	-	-	TRBJ1-1	TGTGCCAGCAGTCAAAGCACGGCAGGGGCCCCTCGGTTT	CASSQSTAGAPRF
TRBV5-1	-	TRBD2	TRBJ2-1	TGCGCCAGCACGGGAGTAGCGGGAGGTGTTATGTACAATGAGCAGTTCTTC	CASTGVAGGVMYNEQFF
TRBV28	-	TRBD1	TRBJ1-1	TGTGCCAGCAGTCCCCGGACAGGGGGGACTGAAGCTTTCTTT	CASSPRTGGTEAFF
TRBV7-2	-	TRBD1	TRBJ1-6	TGTGCCAGCAGCTCCCAGACAGGGGTGGTGGGGTCACCCCTCCACTTT	CASSSQTGVVGSPLHF
TRBV27	few	-	TRBJ2-3	TGTGCCAGCAGTTTATCCCATGTCACAGATACGCAGTATTTT	CASSLSHVTDTQYF
TRBV5-4	-	-	TRBJ1-2	TGTGCCAGCAGCTTCGGACAGATACCAGGCTACACCTTC	CASSFGQIPGYTF
TRBV5-1	-	-	TRBJ2-3	TGCGCCAGCAGCTTGGAATTAGCGTCGGATACGCAGTATTTT	CASSLELASDTQYF
TRBV29-1	medium-sized	-	TRBJ1-1	TGCAGCGTTGAAGATGGGACAATGAACACTGAAGCTTTCTTT	CSVEDGTMNTEAFF
TRBV4-3	-	TRBD1	TRBJ1-5	TGCGCCAGCAGCTCGCGACAGGGGTTAGATCAGCCCCAGCATTTT	CASSSRQGLDQPQHF
TRBV5-1	-	-	TRBJ2-3	TGCGCCAGCAGTGGTATCCTGCGAGATACGCAGTATTTT	CASSGILRDTQYF